This T cell receptor (beta chain) derives from a study of cytomegalovirus exposure and HLA in healthy donors. Regarding the study as a whole: Most subjects had HLA-A and HLA-B alleles reportedly predicted accurately by TCR beta sequences.

Between the trimmed V and J ends, which lost 3 bases and 1 base, there was a span of 7 bases. Germline loops: CDR1 LNHDA, CDR2 SQIVND (reference sequence). This CDR3 has 13 amino acids. About this clone itself: No antigen is known for it.

PCR used 60 Vbeta primers and 13 Jbeta primers. Sequencing used immunoSEQ multiplex PCR; TCRdb keeps in-frame clones, though not all of them. Found here are 200,000 to 250,000 clones, around 79% of them singletons; the top ten hold approximately 0.22%. The origin of this receptor is a girl aged 2-10 years in good health and CMV-seronegative. The sequencing sample was made of PBMCs. V usage is TRBV19 and J usage is TRBJ2-7, with D uncertain. The CDR3 nucleotides read TGTGCCAGTAGTATGGGCAGGTCCTACGAGCAGTACTTC. Its protein product is CASSMGRSYEQYF.